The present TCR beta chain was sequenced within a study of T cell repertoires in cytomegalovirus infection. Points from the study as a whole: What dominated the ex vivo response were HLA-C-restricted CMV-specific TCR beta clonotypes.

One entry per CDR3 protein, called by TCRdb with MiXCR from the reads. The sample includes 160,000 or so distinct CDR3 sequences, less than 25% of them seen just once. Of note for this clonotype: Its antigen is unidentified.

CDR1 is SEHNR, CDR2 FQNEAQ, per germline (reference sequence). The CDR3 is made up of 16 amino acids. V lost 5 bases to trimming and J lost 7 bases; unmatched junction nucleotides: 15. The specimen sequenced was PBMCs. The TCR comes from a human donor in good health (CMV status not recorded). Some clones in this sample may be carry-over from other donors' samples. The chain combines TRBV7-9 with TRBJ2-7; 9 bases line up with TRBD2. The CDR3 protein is CASSPPGTSLGREQYF. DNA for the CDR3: TGTGCCAGCAGCCCACCCGGGACTAGCCTTGGGAGGGAGCAGTACTTC.